This T cell receptor (beta chain) came from a study of blood T cells in healthy people across ages. Study information: The capture of about one barcoded beta molecule per two T cells was achieved by template switching.

In germline, CDR1 is MDHEN, CDR2 SYDVKM. V shed 5 bases, J shed 6 bases, and the junction held 8 bases outside the gene matches. The CDR3 is made up of 15 amino acids. Using a J-beta primer mix together with a sample-barcoded 5' primer, a second PCR was run for roughly 7 to 11 cycles. TCRdb called the 5' RACE reads again in MiXCR, with one record for every CDR3 protein. The sample consists of 1.5 million to 2 million distinct CDR3 sequences, 28% of them appearing once. The study, taken as a whole, reports: Estimated diversity that came from one million T cells was considered an underestimate.

Details on this clonotype: As yet, its antigen is unknown.

Every sample yielded at least 6.5 million isolated PBMCs. This TCR came from a woman in her 30s in good health. The source material was blood. The chain employs TRBV28 and TRBJ1-5, with 9 bases aligning to TRBD1. The CDR3 bases are TGTGCCAGCAGTCCAACAGGGGGCTTACGTCAGCCCCAGCATTTT. It yields the protein CASSPTGGLRQPQHF.